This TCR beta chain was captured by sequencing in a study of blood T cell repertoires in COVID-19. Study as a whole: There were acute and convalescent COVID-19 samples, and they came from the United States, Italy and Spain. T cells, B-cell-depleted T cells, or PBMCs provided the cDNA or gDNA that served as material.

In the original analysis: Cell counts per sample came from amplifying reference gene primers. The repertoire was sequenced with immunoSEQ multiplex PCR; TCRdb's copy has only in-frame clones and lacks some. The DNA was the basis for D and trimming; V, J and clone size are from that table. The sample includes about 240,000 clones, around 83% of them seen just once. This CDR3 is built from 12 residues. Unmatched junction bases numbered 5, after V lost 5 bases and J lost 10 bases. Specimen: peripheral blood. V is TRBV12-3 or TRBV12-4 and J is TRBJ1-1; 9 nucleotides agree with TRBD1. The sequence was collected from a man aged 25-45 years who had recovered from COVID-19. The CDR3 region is CASSRDRGGAFF. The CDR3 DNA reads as TGTGCCAGCAGTCGAGACAGGGGGGGAGCTTTCTTT.